There are a few counts of the clone carrying this T cell receptor (beta chain). Its matching antigen is unknown. With 6 bases removed from V and 10 bases from J, the gap between germline ends came to 12 bases. Germline CDR1 MNHEY, CDR2 SVGAGI. The CDR3 sequence is 12 residues long. In TCRdb, the 5' RACE reads were re-called with MiXCR into one record per CDR3 protein. This table holds more than 250,000 distinct CDR3 sequences, approximately 19% found once. This specimen belongs to a study of T-cell memory formation after mild COVID-19. Findings and caveats of the study: Second-wave clones reaching peak frequency on day 37 lacked confirmed SARS-CoV-2 specificity.

The chain combines TRBV6-5 with TRBJ1-4, with D unclear. This sequence was found in a young man who had mild COVID-19 (a few samples of this study predate the infection). Cell type and time point are not known. Sample: PBMCs or a T cell subset sorted from them (not recorded which). In nucleotides, the CDR3 is TGTGCCAGCAGGCCTAATTGGGGAAAACTGTTTTTT. Amino acids: CASRPNWGKLFF.